Below, one T cell receptor (beta chain) is given with its context. Its antigen is not identified. Data came from immunoSEQ multiplex PCR; TCRdb stores just in-frame clones and leaves some out. The sample lists tens of thousands of clones, roughly 85% occurring once. These data originate in a study of OX40 agonist ivuxolimab in advanced cancers. Study-wide results and limits: Low normalized T-cell clonal expansion was also seen in some nonresponders. Not determined was the antigen specificity of the expanded peripheral T cells.

Germline V gives CDR1 SGHTA, CDR2 FQGTGA. The CDR3 extends over 13 amino acids. The V and J ends lost 0 bases and 2 bases respectively, with 4 bases between them. The gene calls are TRBV7-3 and TRBJ1-1; D not resolved. Sequenced material: CD4+ or CD8+ T cells sorted from blood, taken in a trial of the OX40 agonist ivuxolimab. This receptor was identified in an adult with an advanced solid tumor such as melanoma, head and neck, liver or kidney cancer. CDR3 loop: CASSLTSNTEAFF. DNA for the CDR3: TGTGCCAGCAGCTTAACTTCAAACACTGAAGCTTTCTTT.